What follows are 28 T cell receptor beta chains derived from one specimen sequenced in a study of liver allograft versus peripheral blood T cells. Across the whole study: Liver transplant recipients had T cell receptor repertoires compared between transplanted liver and peripheral blood.

From the reads, TCRdb called clonotypes with MiXCR, one entry per CDR3 protein. The data contain several thousand distinct CDR3 sequences, roughly 17% of them seen just once; the ten biggest clones take up 2.5% to 3%. The receptors derive from a human patient who had a liver transplant. Some T cells may arise from the graft donor.

Comment on this clonotype: A read error may be the cause here, since a much bigger clone is one base away. The chain couples TRBV18 to TRBJ1-5, with D possibly being TRBD1 (5 bases). The V gene's germline CDR1 is KGHSH and CDR2 LQKENI. This CDR3 region has 14 residues. In DNA form, the CDR3 reads TGTACCAGCGCCGGGCAGGGAGGCAATCAGCCCCAGCATTTT. It specifies CTSAGQGGNQPQHF.

This clonotype has more than one count but fewer than ten. This chain joins TRBV30 and TRBJ1-4; 9 nucleotides match TRBD1. CDR1 and CDR2 from the germline V gene are GTSNPN and SVGIG (reference sequence). This CDR3 spans 14 amino acids. V was pared by 1 base and J by 6 bases, with 3 bases of the junction left unmatched. The CDR3 nucleotides are TGTGCCTGGAGTGGGACAGGGGAGGATGAAAAACTGTTTTTT. Translated, it gives CAWSGTGEDEKLFF.

This CDR3 reads CASRTGAGANVLTF. For the CDR3, the DNA is TGTGCCAGCAGAACAGGGGCTGGGGCCAACGTCCTGACTTTC. The gene calls are TRBV12-3 or TRBV12-4 and TRBJ2-6; 7 bases line up with TRBD1. J was trimmed by 2 bases and V by 6 bases; bases with no gene match: 1. The CDR3 runs 14 residues.

Notes on this clonotype: Germline and junction disagree at one end, which may indicate a read error. The rearrangement uses TRBV9 and TRBJ2-7; D may be TRBD1 or TRBD2 (5 bases each). Germline V CDR1 and CDR2: SGDLS, YYNGEE. CDR3 length equals 14 residues. CDR3 nucleotides: TGTGCCATCAGCGCCCGGCCCGGGGCTGACGAGCAGTACTTC. The encoded protein is CAISARPGADEQYF. The whole variable domain, remainder taken from reference TRBV9 and TRBJ2-7, is DSGVTQTPKHLITATGQRVTLRCSPRSGDLSVYWYQQSLDQGLQFLIQYYNGEERAKGNILERFSAQQFPDLHSELNLSSLELGDSALYFCAISARPGADEQYFGPGTRLTVT.

The V gene is TRBV28, the J gene TRBJ2-2, with D possibly matching TRBD2 (5 bases). From germline, CDR1 is MDHEN and CDR2 SYDVKM. The CDR3 extends over 14 amino acids. V was shortened by 7 bases and J by 6 bases, with 15 bases between the two germline ends. CDR3 region: CASISADGAGELFF. The CDR3 coding sequence is TGTGCCAGCATTTCAGCGGACGGGGCCGGGGAGCTGTTTTTT.

The chain has TRBV20-1 and TRBJ2-1; no clear D. V was trimmed by 3 bases and J by 5 bases, leaving 17 bases between them. This CDR3 has 15 amino acids. Germline CDR1 and CDR2: DFQATT and SNEGSKA (reference sequence). The CDR3 here is CSASPTLIEDNEQFF. CDR3 coding DNA: TGCAGTGCTAGTCCGACCTTGATAGAGGACAATGAGCAGTTCTTC.

The count of this clonotype is one. An end of the junction differs from the germline gene, which may be a read error. CDR3 loop: CAISESQLGTDTQYF. CDR3 coding DNA: TGTGCCATCAGTGAGTCGCAGCTGGGCACAGATACACAGTATTTT. This rearrangement joins TRBV10-3 to TRBJ2-3; no reliable D call. CDR3 length: 15 residues. Germline V gene data show CDR1 as ENHRY and CDR2 as SYGVKD.

This clonotype was found a few times. The genes are TRBV20-1 and TRBJ2-7; D may be TRBD2 (5 bases). In germline, CDR1 is DFQATT, CDR2 SNEGSKA (reference sequence). Trimming left V 5 bases short and J 1 base short, with 15 bases between. CDR3 length: 14 amino acids. The CDR3 sequence is CSAHGPSNSYEQYF. CDR3 coding DNA: TGCAGTGCTCACGGGCCTAGCAATTCCTACGAGCAGTACTTC.

This clonotype is medium-sized in the sample. The rearrangement uses TRBV5-6 and TRBJ1-6, with TRBD1 as a possible D gene (5 bases). CDR1 and CDR2 (germline): SGHDT, YYEEEE. The CDR3 runs 18 residues. The V end was cut by 0 bases, the J end by 7 bases, with 20 bases between. The CDR3 here is CASSLAGLRRPGNSPLHF. The CDR3 region has the DNA TGTGCCAGCAGCTTGGCCGGACTACGAAGGCCAGGGAATTCACCCCTCCACTTT.

Ten or more counts support this clonotype. V gene TRBV28 combines with J gene TRBJ2-1; tentative D call: TRBD2 (5 bases). In germline, CDR1 is MDHEN, CDR2 SYDVKM. The CDR3 consists of 13 residues. The ends were cut back, 4 bases at V and 7 bases at J, with 11 bases in the middle. CDR3 residues: CASSSFGMNEQFF. CDR3 in DNA: TGTGCCAGCAGTTCTTTCGGGATGAATGAGCAGTTCTTC.

By sample share, this clonotype is medium-sized. This chain uses TRBV19 with TRBJ2-1; the match to TRBD2 covers 7 bases. This CDR3 has 14 residues. V was clipped by 3 bases and J by 8 bases; unmatched bases: 7. Germline CDR1 is LNHDA and CDR2 is SQIVND (reference sequence). This chain's CDR3 is CASSIFRGSHEQFF. CDR3 in DNA: TGTGCCAGTAGTATCTTCCGCGGGAGCCATGAGCAGTTCTTC.

In its sample, this clonotype is medium-sized. The chain joins TRBV18 to TRBJ1-5; D is uncertain. Germline loops: CDR1 KGHSH, CDR2 LQKENI. CDR3 length: 14 amino acids. Trimming took off 1 base at V and 7 bases at J, with 11 bases between the two ends. The CDR3 loop is CASSPRAGNQPQHF. The CDR3 DNA is TGTGCCAGCTCACCACGGGCCGGGAACCAGCCCCAGCATTTT.

The V and J genes are TRBV10-1 and TRBJ1-1, with 9 bases lining up with TRBD1. CDR3 length equals 15 residues. Germline assignment: CDR1 WNHNN and CDR2 SYGVQD (reference sequence). Trimming cost V 0 bases and J 6 bases; bases outside gene matches: 5. CDR3 DNA sequence: TGCGCCAGCAGTGAGTCGAGACAGGGGGGGCCTGAAGCTTTCTTT. Protein: CASSESRQGGPEAFF.

This clonotype is medium-sized within its sample. The chain has TRBV6-2 or TRBV6-3 and TRBJ1-2, with D possibly TRBD1 on 6 matching bases. Trimming took off 8 bases at V and 6 bases at J, with 22 bases between the two ends. CDR1 MNHEY and CDR2 SVGEGT come from the germline V gene. The length of the CDR3 is 15 residues. The CDR3 DNA follows: TGTGCCAGCGCTCAGCCCGACAGGATCGTTAATGGCTACACCTTC. Translation: CASAQPDRIVNGYTF.

This clonotype was counted ten times or more. The rearrangement joins TRBV11-2 to TRBJ1-2, with D hard to call. The germline V gene has CDR1 SGHAT and CDR2 FQNNGV. CDR3 length: 14 residues. V lost 3 bases and J lost 1, with 9 bases in between. CDR3 in amino acids: CASSFDIRNYGYTF. The CDR3 nucleotides are TGTGCCAGCAGCTTTGACATCCGTAACTATGGCTACACCTTC.

In its sample, this clonotype ranks as medium-sized. The V gene is TRBV6-5, the J gene TRBJ1-2; 9 bases line up with TRBD1. V lost 0 bases and J lost 1; bases outside the gene matches: 3. The CDR3 spans 16 residues. Per germline, CDR1 MNHEY and CDR2 SVGAGI. CDR3 residues: CASSYSGTGINYGYTF. In DNA, the CDR3 is TGTGCCAGCAGTTACTCCGGGACAGGGATTAACTATGGCTACACCTTC.

This clonotype was observed a single time. A much larger clonotype is one base distant, so this may be a read error. The chain recombines TRBV19 with TRBJ2-1, with D maybe TRBD1 (5 bases). The CDR3 length is 14 residues. The germline V gene has CDR1 LNHDA and CDR2 SQIVND (reference sequence). CDR3 DNA sequence: TGTGCCAGTATTATAGTCGACAGTTCATTGGCTCAGTTCTTC. It translates to CASIIVDSSLAQFF.

The V call is TRBV13, the J call TRBJ2-7; unclear D gene. CDR3 length: 13 amino acids. Germline loops: CDR1 PRHDT, CDR2 FYEKMQ (reference sequence). Between the trimmed V and J ends, which lost 5 bases and 5 bases, there was a span of 13 bases. CDR3 amino acids: CASSRRIQNEQYF. CDR3 nucleotide sequence: TGTGCCAGCAGCCGAAGGATTCAGAACGAGCAGTACTTC.

This sequence joins TRBV14 and TRBJ1-2; D gene unclear. CDR3 length equals 13 residues. Germline assignment: CDR1 SGHDN and CDR2 FVKESK. Trimming pared 8 bases from V and 7 bases from J, leaving 17 bases between. The CDR3 nucleotides are TGTGCCAGCCCCGGGGTCAGGTACGGTGGCTACACCTTC. Translation: CASPGVRYGGYTF.

V is TRBV19 and J is TRBJ2-6, with D tentatively TRBD2 (5 bases). Deletions cut 1 base from V and 0 bases from J, with 13 bases between. The CDR3 is 18 residues long. Germline V gene lookup returns CDR1 LNHDA and CDR2 SQIVND (reference sequence). As DNA, the CDR3 is TGTGCCAGTAGTATAGCTCGCGGGTGGGGCTCTGGGGCCAACGTCCTGACTTTC. Translated, it gives CASSIARGWGSGANVLTF.

The genes are TRBV7-2 and TRBJ1-6, with 8 bases fitting TRBD1. The CDR3 covers 15 residues. CDR1 is SGHTA and CDR2 is FQGNSA in the germline V gene. Unmatched junction bases numbered 6, after V lost 6 bases and J lost 5 bases. This chain's CDR3 is CASRRSGGDNSPLHF. CDR3 DNA: TGTGCCAGCAGACGATCAGGGGGCGATAATTCACCCCTCCACTTT. The full variable domain, in which reference TRBV7-2 and TRBJ1-6 provide the parts outside the CDR3, is GAGVSQSPSNKVTEKGKDVELRCDPISGHTALYWYRQSLGQGLEFLIYFQGNSAPDKSGLPSDRFSAERTGGSVSTLTIQRTQQEDSAVYLCASRRSGGDNSPLHFGNGTRLTVT.

The gene calls are TRBV20-1 and TRBJ2-1, with 14 bases lining up with TRBD2. CDR1 DFQATT and CDR2 SNEGSKA come from the germline V gene (reference sequence). The CDR3 is 18 residues long. Germline trimming cut 0 bases from V and 6 bases from J; bases unmatched to any gene: 10. In DNA, the CDR3 is TGCAGTGCTAGAGATGTGCGGACTAGCGGGAGGTTCATCAATGAGCAGTTCTTC. Translating it yields CSARDVRTSGRFINEQFF.

Sample share makes this clonotype medium-sized. The chain carries TRBV6-6 and TRBJ2-1; 9 bases map to TRBD2. Germline CDR1 and CDR2: MNHNY and SVGAGI (reference sequence). The V segment lost 0 bases and the J segment 0 bases; nucleotides outside the gene matches: 9. The CDR3 is 19 residues long. The chain's CDR3 is CASSYSSAGGPSSYNEQFF. CDR3 nucleotide sequence: TGTGCCAGCAGTTACTCGAGCGCGGGGGGGCCCAGCTCCTACAATGAGCAGTTCTTC.

This clonotype ranks as medium-sized. V is TRBV6-1 and J is TRBJ2-3, with 7 bases aligning to TRBD2. Germline V CDR1 and CDR2: MNHNS, SASEGT. Trimming took 2 bases from V and 0 from J; bases not matched to a gene: 2. The CDR3 consists of 15 residues. The CDR3 region is CASSERRGSTDTQYF. The CDR3 region has the DNA TGTGCCAGCAGTGAACGGCGGGGGAGCACAGATACGCAGTATTTT.

This clonotype is deemed medium-sized. The chain couples TRBV29-1 to TRBJ1-2; D gene uncertain. The V gene's germline CDR1 is SQVTM and CDR2 ANQGSEA. The CDR3 loop spans 14 amino acids. Trimming took 3 bases from V and 0 from J, leaving 11 bases between them. The CDR3 nucleotides are TGCAGCGTTGAGGACCACGGTGCTAACTATGGCTACACCTTC. Translation gives CSVEDHGANYGYTF.

The chain links TRBV30 to TRBJ1-5; D not resolved. The CDR3 is made up of 15 amino acids. Germline V gives CDR1 GTSNPN, CDR2 SVGIG (reference sequence). Deletions cut 0 bases from V and 0 bases from J, with 9 bases between. The CDR3 DNA reads TGTGCCTGGAGTGTATTAGGGTATAGCAATCAGCCCCAGCATTTT. Translation: CAWSVLGYSNQPQHF.

The V gene is TRBV12-3 or TRBV12-4, the J gene TRBJ1-6, with TRBD1 identical over 9 bases. J lost 13 bases, V lost 6 bases, and 13 bases had no gene match. This CDR3 contains 15 residues. The CDR3 protein is CASSRDRAGGSPLHF. The CDR3 DNA reads as TGTGCCAGCAGCCGGGACAGGGCCGGGGGTTCTCCCCTCCACTTT.

This clonotype is medium-sized within its sample. The chain couples TRBV19 to TRBJ1-1, with TRBD1 matching over 7 bases. CDR3 length: 12 amino acids. Trimming took 7 bases from V and 10 from J; bases not matched to a gene: 9. CDR1 is LNHDA, CDR2 SQIVND, per germline (reference sequence). Written as DNA, the CDR3 is TGTGCCAGTACCTATCGACAGGGTAGAGCTTTCTTT. The encoded protein is CASTYRQGRAFF.